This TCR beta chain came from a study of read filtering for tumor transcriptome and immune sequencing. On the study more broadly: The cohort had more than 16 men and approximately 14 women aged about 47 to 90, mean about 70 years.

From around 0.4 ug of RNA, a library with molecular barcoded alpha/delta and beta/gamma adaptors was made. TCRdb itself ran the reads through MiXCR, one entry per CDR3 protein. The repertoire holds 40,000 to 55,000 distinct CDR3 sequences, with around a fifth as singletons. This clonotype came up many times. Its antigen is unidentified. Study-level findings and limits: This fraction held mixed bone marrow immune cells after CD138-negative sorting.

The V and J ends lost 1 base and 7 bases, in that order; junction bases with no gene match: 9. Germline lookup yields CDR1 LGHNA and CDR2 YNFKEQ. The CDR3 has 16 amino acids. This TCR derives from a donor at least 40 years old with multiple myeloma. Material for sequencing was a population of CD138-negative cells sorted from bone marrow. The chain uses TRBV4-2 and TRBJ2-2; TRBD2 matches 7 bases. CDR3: CASSQAYGRLSGELFF. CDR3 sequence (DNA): TGTGCCAGCAGCCAAGCGTACGGGAGGCTGAGCGGGGAGCTGTTTTTT.